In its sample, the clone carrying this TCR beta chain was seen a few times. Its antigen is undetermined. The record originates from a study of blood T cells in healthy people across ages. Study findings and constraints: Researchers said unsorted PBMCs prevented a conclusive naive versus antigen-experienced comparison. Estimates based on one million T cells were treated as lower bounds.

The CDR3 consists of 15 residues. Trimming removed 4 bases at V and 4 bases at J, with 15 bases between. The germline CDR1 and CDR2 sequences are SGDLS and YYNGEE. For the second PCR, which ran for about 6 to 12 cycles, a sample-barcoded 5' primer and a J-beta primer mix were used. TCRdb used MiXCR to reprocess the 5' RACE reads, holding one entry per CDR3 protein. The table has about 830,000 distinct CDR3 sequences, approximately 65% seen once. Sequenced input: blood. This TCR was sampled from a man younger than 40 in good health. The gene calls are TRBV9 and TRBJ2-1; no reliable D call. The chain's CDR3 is CASSPRAALYNEQFF. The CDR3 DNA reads TGTGCCAGCAGCCCTCGCGCAGCCCTATACAATGAGCAGTTCTTC.